A selection of T cell receptor beta chains follows, all from one sample in a study of T cell responses to AZD1222 COVID-19 vaccine. Sequencing was performed with immunoSEQ multiplex PCR; in TCRdb, only in-frame clones are kept and a portion is missing. Here the sample spans 110,000 or so clones, more than 75% being singletons. Sequenced material: peripheral blood, taken 28 days after the second AZD1222 dose. The receptors shown here come from an adult who received the AZD1222 COVID-19 vaccine. CDR3s include the opening cysteine and the closing phenylalanine or tryptophan. Each record gives: V gene, CDR3 length, D gene, J gene, clone size, CDR3 DNA, CDR3 protein. The D gene is left open where the match is weak. Clone size is not always given. Where it is, it says once, few, many or a class for expanded clones.

V: TRBV10-3; length: 14; D: NA; J: TRBJ1-2; size: NA; DNA: TGTGCCATCAGTGAGTCGAATAGGGACTCTGGCTACACCTTC; CDR3: CAISESNRDSGYTF
V: TRBV11-2; length: 13; D: NA; J: TRBJ1-1; size: NA; DNA: TGTGCCAGTAGTAGAGTCCAGAACACTGAAGCTTTCTTT; CDR3: CASSRVQNTEAFF
V: TRBV5-6; length: 13; D: NA; J: TRBJ2-5; size: NA; DNA: TGTGCCAGCAGTCAGGCAGGCGTAGAGACCCAGTACTTC; CDR3: CASSQAGVETQYF
V: TRBV6-5; length: 15; D: TRBD2; J: TRBJ2-7; size: NA; DNA: TGTGCCAGCAGCATAGGGACTAGCGGATCCTACGAGCAGTACTTC; CDR3: CASSIGTSGSYEQYF
V: TRBV29-1; length: 13; D: NA; J: TRBJ2-7; size: once; DNA: TGCAGCGCCCCCCTCTCCAGACCCTACGAGCAGTACTTC; CDR3: CSAPLSRPYEQYF
V: TRBV7-6; length: 17; D: NA; J: TRBJ2-6; size: NA; DNA: TGTGCCAGCAGCCGGACGCTTGAGCTTGGTGGGGCCAACGTCCTGACTTTC; CDR3: CASSRTLELGGANVLTF
V: TRBV4-1; length: 16; D: NA; J: TRBJ1-3; size: few; DNA: TGCGCCAGCAGCCAAACCCCGGGGGGCTCTGGAAACACCATATATTTT; CDR3: CASSQTPGGSGNTIYF
V: TRBV15; length: 14; D: NA; J: TRBJ1-1; size: NA; DNA: TGTGCCACCAGCCATCGAGTGGCGAACACTGAAGCTTTCTTT; CDR3: CATSHRVANTEAFF
V: TRBV7-9; length: 18; D: NA; J: TRBJ2-1; size: NA; DNA: TGTGCCAGCAGCTTAGCGATCACCTCTAGAAGGTCCTACAATGAGCAGTTCTTC; CDR3: CASSLAITSRRSYNEQFF
V: TRBV29-1; length: 15; D: NA; J: TRBJ2-2; size: NA; DNA: TGCAGCGCCTCGGGCGGGGCCCTGACGACCGGGGAGCTGTTTTTT; CDR3: CSASGGALTTGELFF
V: TRBV4-1; length: 15; D: NA; J: TRBJ2-6; size: NA; DNA: TGCGCCAGCAGCCGAGGGAGCTCTGGGGCCAACGTCCTGACTTTC; CDR3: CASSRGSSGANVLTF
V: TRBV3-1/TRBV3-2; length: 14; D: NA; J: TRBJ1-1; size: NA; DNA: TGTGCCAGCAGCCAGAACAGGGCGAACACTGAAGCTTTCTTT; CDR3: CASSQNRANTEAFF
V: TRBV5-6; length: 13; D: NA; J: TRBJ2-2; size: NA; DNA: TGTGCCAGCAGCCCAGAAAGCACCGGGGAGCTGTTTTTT; CDR3: CASSPESTGELFF
V: TRBV5-8; length: 15; D: NA; J: TRBJ2-4; size: NA; DNA: TGTGCCAGCAGCTTGGCCCGGAGGGGGGGGAACATTCAGTACTTC; CDR3: CASSLARRGGNIQYF
V: TRBV9; length: 15; D: TRBD1; J: TRBJ1-2; size: once; DNA: TGTGCCAGCAGCTTTGAGGGGGCCGGGAGGTATGGCTACACCTTC; CDR3: CASSFEGAGRYGYTF
V: TRBV6-4; length: 13; D: TRBD1; J: TRBJ1-1; size: NA; DNA: TGTGCCAGCAGTTCCCAGGGGGCCACTGAAGCTTTCTTT; CDR3: CASSSQGATEAFF
V: TRBV30; length: 14; D: TRBD1; J: TRBJ2-7; size: NA; DNA: TGTGCCTGGACCCGGGACAGCAACTCCTACGAGCAGTACTTC; CDR3: CAWTRDSNSYEQYF
V: TRBV6-1; length: 16; D: TRBD1; J: TRBJ1-3; size: once; DNA: TGTGCCAGCAGTGGCACAGGGGACCCCTCTGGAAACACCATATATTTT; CDR3: CASSGTGDPSGNTIYF
V: TRBV24-1; length: 15; D: NA; J: TRBJ1-5; size: NA; DNA: TGTGCCACCAGTGATTTGTCAGGCAGCAATCAGCCCCAGCATTTT; CDR3: CATSDLSGSNQPQHF
V: TRBV19; length: 15; D: NA; J: TRBJ2-6; size: NA; DNA: TGTGCCAGTAGTGTGGAGCTCTCTGGGGCCAACGTCCTGACTTTC; CDR3: CASSVELSGANVLTF
V: TRBV3-1/TRBV3-2; length: 17; D: NA; J: TRBJ1-1; size: NA; DNA: TGTGCCAGCAGCCCCATGGCCTCTGGAACAGGGAACACTGAAGCTTTCTTT; CDR3: CASSPMASGTGNTEAFF
V: TRBV24-1; length: 18; D: TRBD2; J: TRBJ2-1; size: NA; DNA: TGTGCCACCTCCCCGGGGGGGAGCGGGAGGGCTTGGCACAATGAGCAGTTCTTC; CDR3: CATSPGGSGRAWHNEQFF
V: TRBV7-3; length: 15; D: TRBD1; J: TRBJ1-1; size: NA; DNA: TGTGCCAGCAGCAGCACCGGGACAGCGAACACTGAAGCTTTCTTT; CDR3: CASSSTGTANTEAFF
V: TRBV14; length: 13; D: NA; J: TRBJ1-1; size: few; DNA: TGTGCCAGCAGCCTGGGTAGGGGCACTGAAGCTTTCTTT; CDR3: CASSLGRGTEAFF
V: TRBV19; length: 13; D: NA; J: TRBJ1-2; size: NA; DNA: TGTGCCAGTAGAACGGGGGGGTTCTATGGCTACACCTTC; CDR3: CASRTGGFYGYTF
V: TRBV5-6; length: 14; D: NA; J: TRBJ1-1; size: NA; DNA: TGTGCCAGCCGCCCTGGGCCTGTGAACACTGAAGCTTTCTTT; CDR3: CASRPGPVNTEAFF
V: TRBV5-6; length: 14; D: NA; J: TRBJ1-4; size: NA; DNA: TGTGCCAGCAGCTTGGGCAGGAATAATGAAAAACTGTTTTTT; CDR3: CASSLGRNNEKLFF
V: TRBV7-2; length: 15; D: TRBD1; J: TRBJ2-7; size: NA; DNA: TGTGCCAGCAGCCTAAGGACAGGGGCCACCTACGAGCAGTACTTC; CDR3: CASSLRTGATYEQYF
V: TRBV5-1; length: 14; D: NA; J: TRBJ2-7; size: NA; DNA: TGCGCCAGCAGCTTGGTTAGGGGAGGTTACGAGCAGTACTTC; CDR3: CASSLVRGGYEQYF
V: TRBV27; length: 16; D: NA; J: TRBJ2-1; size: NA; DNA: TGTGCCAGCAGTTTAAGGTTCGGGGGGCTGGACAATGAGCAGTTCTTC; CDR3: CASSLRFGGLDNEQFF
V: TRBV4-1; length: 15; D: NA; J: TRBJ2-7; size: NA; DNA: TGCGCCAGCAGCCCGCCTAGGGCGGCAGCCTACGAGCAGTACTTC; CDR3: CASSPPRAAAYEQYF
V: TRBV4-2; length: 16; D: NA; J: TRBJ2-7; size: NA; DNA: TGTGCCAGCAGCCCCCAGGGTAGGGGAGAGGTTTACGAGCAGTACTTC; CDR3: CASSPQGRGEVYEQYF
V: TRBV5-6; length: 15; D: NA; J: TRBJ1-3; size: NA; DNA: TGTGCCAGCAGCTTGCTGCCAGGGACTGGAAACACCATATATTTT; CDR3: CASSLLPGTGNTIYF
V: TRBV5-4; length: 14; D: NA; J: TRBJ1-2; size: NA; DNA: TGTGCCAGCAGCTTGGAGAGGGTGCACTATGGCTACACCTTC; CDR3: CASSLERVHYGYTF
V: TRBV20-1; length: 11; D: NA; J: TRBJ1-2; size: NA; DNA: TGCAGTGCTAGTCTAGACTATGGCTACACCTTC; CDR3: CSASLDYGYTF
V: TRBV18; length: 13; D: NA; J: TRBJ1-2; size: NA; DNA: TGTGCCAGCTCACCACAGGGGAGTGGTGGCTACACCTTC; CDR3: CASSPQGSGGYTF
V: TRBV12-3/TRBV12-4; length: 12; D: NA; J: TRBJ1-2; size: NA; DNA: TGTGCCAGCAGTCCACGGACGGATGGCTACACCTTC; CDR3: CASSPRTDGYTF
V: TRBV27; length: 18; D: TRBD1; J: TRBJ1-1; size: NA; DNA: TGTTGGTATAAATACGAATGGGGGACAGTCGAGATGAACACTGAAGCTTTCTTT; CDR3: CWYKYEWGTVEMNTEAFF
V: TRBV20-1; length: 12; D: NA; J: TRBJ2-7; size: NA; DNA: TGCAGTGCTAGTCTGGGGGCTTACGAGCAGTACTTC; CDR3: CSASLGAYEQYF
V: TRBV24-1; length: 16; D: NA; J: TRBJ2-2; size: NA; DNA: TGTGCCACCAGTGACCGCCTCGCAGGGAGCACCGGGGAGCTGTTTTTT; CDR3: CATSDRLAGSTGELFF
V: TRBV14; length: 15; D: NA; J: TRBJ1-1; size: NA; DNA: TGTGCCAGCAGCCGCCTAGGGACGGGGAACACTGAAGCTTTCTTT; CDR3: CASSRLGTGNTEAFF
V: TRBV3-1/TRBV3-2; length: 17; D: TRBD2; J: TRBJ2-5; size: NA; DNA: TGTGCCAGCAGCCAAGACCCCAGCGGGGGCTTACAAGAGACCCAGTACTTC; CDR3: CASSQDPSGGLQETQYF
V: TRBV30; length: 12; D: NA; J: TRBJ2-7; size: NA; DNA: TGTGCCTGGAATCAGGGTTCCTACGAGCAGTACTTC; CDR3: CAWNQGSYEQYF
V: TRBV7-3; length: 13; D: NA; J: TRBJ2-7; size: NA; DNA: TGTGCCAGCAGCTTAAGGGGTACCTACGAGCAGTACTTC; CDR3: CASSLRGTYEQYF
V: TRBV6-4; length: 15; D: NA; J: TRBJ2-1; size: NA; DNA: TGTGCCAGCAGTCGGGACGGAGTCTCCTACAATGAGCAGTTCTTC; CDR3: CASSRDGVSYNEQFF
V: TRBV6-6; length: 14; D: TRBD1; J: TRBJ1-2; size: once; DNA: TGTGCCAGCACCCCGGGACAGTTATTATATGGCTACACCTTC; CDR3: CASTPGQLLYGYTF
V: TRBV7-3; length: 17; D: TRBD1; J: TRBJ2-3; size: NA; DNA: TGTGCCAGCAGCTCCAAAACCGGGACAGGACTCACAGATACGCAGTATTTT; CDR3: CASSSKTGTGLTDTQYF
V: TRBV14; length: 14; D: NA; J: TRBJ1-4; size: NA; DNA: TGTGCCAGCAGCCTTGGACGGAGGGGGGAAAAACTGTTTTTT; CDR3: CASSLGRRGEKLFF
V: TRBV28; length: 13; D: NA; J: TRBJ1-2; size: few; DNA: TGTGCCAGCAGTTTTGAAGGGATCTATGGCTACACCTTC; CDR3: CASSFEGIYGYTF
V: TRBV7-9; length: 16; D: TRBD2; J: TRBJ2-7; size: NA; DNA: TGTGCCAGCAGCTTAGTAAAGGGACTAGGCTCCTACGAGCAGTACTTC; CDR3: CASSLVKGLGSYEQYF
V: TRBV4-3; length: 17; D: NA; J: TRBJ1-2; size: once; DNA: TGCGCCAGCAGCCAAGGACGGAGACAGTACCTGACCTATGGCTACACCTTC; CDR3: CASSQGRRQYLTYGYTF
V: TRBV19; length: 13; D: NA; J: TRBJ2-3; size: NA; DNA: TGTGCCAGTAAAAGCGGACGCACAGATACGCAGTATTTT; CDR3: CASKSGRTDTQYF
V: TRBV18; length: 17; D: TRBD2; J: TRBJ2-3; size: NA; DNA: TGTGCCAGCTCACCACGGGAGACTAGCGGGAGTGTTAATACGCAGTATTTT; CDR3: CASSPRETSGSVNTQYF
V: TRBV5-8; length: 14; D: TRBD1; J: TRBJ1-3; size: once; DNA: TGTGCCAGCAGCTTCCCAGGGGGATTGAACACCATATATTTT; CDR3: CASSFPGGLNTIYF
V: TRBV7-9; length: 14; D: NA; J: TRBJ1-1; size: NA; DNA: TGTGCCAGCAGCCCCGGGCAGTCGAACACTGAAGCTTTCTTT; CDR3: CASSPGQSNTEAFF
V: TRBV18; length: 15; D: TRBD1; J: TRBJ1-1; size: NA; DNA: TGTGCCAGCTCACCACCGACAGGGGTTTACACTGAAGCTTTCTTT; CDR3: CASSPPTGVYTEAFF
V: TRBV30; length: 15; D: TRBD2; J: TRBJ2-1; size: NA; DNA: TGTGCCTGGAGTGCTGGACTAGCGGGAGTGGCTGAGCAGTTCTTC; CDR3: CAWSAGLAGVAEQFF
V: TRBV4-3; length: 13; D: NA; J: TRBJ1-2; size: NA; DNA: TGCGCCAGCAGCCCCCGACGGCCCCATGGCTACACCTTC; CDR3: CASSPRRPHGYTF
V: TRBV5-6; length: 16; D: TRBD1; J: TRBJ2-7; size: NA; DNA: TGTGCCAGCAGCTGGGGTACCGGGACAGGGGTCAACGAGCAGTACTTC; CDR3: CASSWGTGTGVNEQYF